This T cell receptor beta chain was sequenced for a study of shared clonotypes between healthy human individuals (dated by TCRdb to the early 2020s). Looking at the study overall: The cohort comprised a couple of women and a few men aged 18 to 49 years. To increase sequencing depth and limit assay-specific biases, TCR repertoire library preparation and sequencing were carried out by different laboratories using diverse techniques. To estimate repertoire size and how much clonotype sharing occurs between individuals, the study deeply sequenced the blood TCR repertoires of several healthy adults. Each donor's leukapheresis produced roughly between roughly 0.85 and 9.5 billion PBMCs. For each donor, CD4 naive and CD4 memory were each run on three plates, CD8 naive on two plates, and CD8 memory on one plate.

Using the deep immunoSEQ assay, TCR CDR3 regions were amplified from genomic DNA by multiplex PCR. Genomic DNA extracted from each cell subset was distributed evenly over all wells of several immunoSEQ 96-well plates, and each plate served as one replicate. For sorted subsets, roughly 200 ng of genomic DNA, equivalent to 25,000 to 30,000 T cell genomes, went into each replicate PCR. Purified libraries were quantified with a Qubit 3.0 fluorometer, sized on a Bioanalyzer 2100, and re-quantified with the KAPA Library Quantification kit. Every immunoSEQ 96-well plate was sequenced on a dedicated single-read 150-cycle Illumina NextSeq 550 flow cell. Per the original workflow: Because the immunoSEQ output held only junctional sequences and lacked quality scores, the filtering could not match the filtering applied to full-length reads. Sequences were annotated with PyIR, a Python wrapper for IgBLAST v1.9, using IMGT germline references to assign V/J genes and CDR3. Reads with weak V/J assignments (E-value above 1e-6), missing CDR3, stop codons, out-of-frame junctions, or ambiguous translated residues were removed. V3J clonotypes were defined as sequences sharing an identical inferred V gene, J gene, and CDR3 amino acid sequence. Percentage overlap between repertoires was computed as shared unique clonotypes divided by the size of the smaller repertoire. RTK rarefaction, the Chao1 estimator, and Recon v2.1 estimates of unobserved clonotypes were used to assess repertoire richness. OLGA was used to compute generation probabilities for all TCRbeta clonotypes that the gDNA method yielded from four donors. Imported from immuneACCESS, the table was reduced by TCRdb to in-frame sequences with V and J called. These copies leave out some clones; in studies compared against another copy, an unresolved V gene accounts for under half, and the cause of the remainder is not known. For V, J and clone size, that table is used; D and trimming come from the DNA. The sample yields more than 1.2 million clones; approximately 98.5% were counted once. The ten largest clones represent about 0.34% of the sample.

Reading the germline V gene gives CDR1 SGDLS and CDR2 YYNGEE. Relative to germline, V is 1 base shorter and J is 6 bases shorter, with 12 bases between their ends. The CDR3, cysteine through phenylalanine, is 14 amino acids long. Only CDR3 DNA remains: 42 bases, in frame from the first base. The donors were healthy, HIV-negative adults who had no recently reported acute infections or vaccinations. Every donor was a Caucasian adult living in Nashville, Tennessee, USA. CD4+ T cells were enriched through magnetic negative selection, after which naive cells were positively selected on CD45RA and the remaining negative fraction served as the memory subset. After blood collection by leukapheresis, PBMCs were isolated using Ficoll-Histopaque density gradient centrifugation and then cryopreserved in the vapor phase of liquid nitrogen. Analytical flow cytometry was used to check the purity and quantity of each magnetically sorted T cell population. Genomic DNA was isolated from each sorted fraction and quantified by UV absorbance on a Nanodrop 2000c.

For this clone: The antigen it binds to is not known. No base quality information exists; no much larger clone differs at one position.

Paper-wide results and their limitations: Estimated clonotype richness was generally larger for naive than for memory subsets. Sampling was limited to blood, and TCR repertoires in tissue likely differ from TCR repertoires in blood. Sharing across four donors was observed for approximately 5% of naive CD4, over 3% of naive CD8, roughly 2.4% of memory CD4, and about 0.38% of memory CD8 clonotypes. Because the study included only a small number of donors, the genetic and exposure-history diversity represented was limited. Even with the large sequencing depth, rarefaction of the sorted-subset datasets indicated that sequencing was incomplete. Pairwise subsampling led to the expectation that sequencing depth would affect the degree of clonotype sharing among donors. Clonotypes shared by all four sorted-subset donors showed higher generation probabilities than non-shared clonotypes.

This receptor was obtained from a man aged 30 to 39 in good health. Sequenced sample: naive CD4+ T cells sorted from blood. Per the publication, the cell subset or site label means: CD45RA+ positively selected. The chain employs TRBV9 and TRBJ2-3; no D gene can be assigned with confidence. The DNA sequence is TGTGCCAGCAGCGTATTAGTCCTACCGGATACGCAGTATTTT. Translated, it gives CASSVLVLPDTQYF.